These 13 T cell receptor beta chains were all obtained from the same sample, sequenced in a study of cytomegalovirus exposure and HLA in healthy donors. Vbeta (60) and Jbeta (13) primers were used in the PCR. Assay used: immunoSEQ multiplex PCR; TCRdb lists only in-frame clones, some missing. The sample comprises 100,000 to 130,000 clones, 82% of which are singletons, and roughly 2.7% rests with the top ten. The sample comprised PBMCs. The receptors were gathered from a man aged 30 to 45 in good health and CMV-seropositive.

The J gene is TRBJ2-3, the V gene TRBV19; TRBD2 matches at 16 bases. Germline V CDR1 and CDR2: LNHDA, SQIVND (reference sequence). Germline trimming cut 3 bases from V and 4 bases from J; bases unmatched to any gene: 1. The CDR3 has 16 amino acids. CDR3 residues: CASSIGTSGGADTQYF. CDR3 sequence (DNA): TGTGCCAGTAGTATCGGGACTAGCGGGGGGGCAGATACGCAGTATTTT.

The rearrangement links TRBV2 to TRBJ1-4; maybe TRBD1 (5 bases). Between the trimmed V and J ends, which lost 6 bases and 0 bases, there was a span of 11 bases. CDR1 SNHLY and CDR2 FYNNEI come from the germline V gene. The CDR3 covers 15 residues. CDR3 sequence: CASRLGGTTNEKLFF. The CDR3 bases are TGTGCCAGCAGGCTGGGGGGGACAACTAATGAAAAACTGTTTTTT.

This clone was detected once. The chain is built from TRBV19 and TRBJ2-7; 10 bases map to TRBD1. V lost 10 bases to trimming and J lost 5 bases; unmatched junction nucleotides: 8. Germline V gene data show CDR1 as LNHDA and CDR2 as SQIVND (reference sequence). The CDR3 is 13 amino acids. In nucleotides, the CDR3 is TGTGCCACTTCCGGGACAGGGGATGACGAGCAGTACTTC. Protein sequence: CATSGTGDDEQYF.

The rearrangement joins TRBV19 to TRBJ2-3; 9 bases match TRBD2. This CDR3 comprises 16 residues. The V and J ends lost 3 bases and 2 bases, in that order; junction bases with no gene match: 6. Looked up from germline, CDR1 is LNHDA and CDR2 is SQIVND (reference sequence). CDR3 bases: TGTGCCAGTAGTATCGTTAGCGGGGGTTCCACAGATACGCAGTATTTT. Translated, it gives CASSIVSGGSTDTQYF.

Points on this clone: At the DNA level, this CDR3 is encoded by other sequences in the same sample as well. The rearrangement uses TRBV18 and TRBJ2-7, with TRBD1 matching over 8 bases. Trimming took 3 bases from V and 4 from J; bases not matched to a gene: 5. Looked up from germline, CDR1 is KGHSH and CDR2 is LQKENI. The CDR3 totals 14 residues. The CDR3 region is CASSPGTGGYEQYF. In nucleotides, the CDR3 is TGTGCCAGCTCACCGGGGACAGGCGGGTACGAGCAGTACTTC.

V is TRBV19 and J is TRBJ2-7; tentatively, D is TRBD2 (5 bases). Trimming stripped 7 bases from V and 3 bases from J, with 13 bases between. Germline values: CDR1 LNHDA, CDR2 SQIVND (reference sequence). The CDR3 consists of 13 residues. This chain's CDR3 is CASTRTGSYEQYF. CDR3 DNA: TGTGCCAGTACCCGGACTGGTAGCTACGAGCAGTACTTC.

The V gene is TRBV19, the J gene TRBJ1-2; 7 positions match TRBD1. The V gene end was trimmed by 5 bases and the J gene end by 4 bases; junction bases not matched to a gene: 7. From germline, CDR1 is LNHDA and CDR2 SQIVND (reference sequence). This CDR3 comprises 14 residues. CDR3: CASSFRDRLYGYTF. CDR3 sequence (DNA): TGTGCCAGTAGTTTCCGGGACAGACTCTATGGCTACACCTTC.

Written as DNA, the CDR3 is TGTGCCAGCAGCTTGTGTTGCCCCCTTGAGGAGCAGTACTTC. Protein: CASSLCCPLEEQYF. The chain uses TRBV5-4 and TRBJ2-7; D is undetermined. The CDR3 length is 14 residues. CDR1 is SGHNT and CDR2 is YYREEE in the germline V gene (reference sequence). The V end lost 1 base, the J end lost 7 bases, and 15 bases lay between the germline ends.

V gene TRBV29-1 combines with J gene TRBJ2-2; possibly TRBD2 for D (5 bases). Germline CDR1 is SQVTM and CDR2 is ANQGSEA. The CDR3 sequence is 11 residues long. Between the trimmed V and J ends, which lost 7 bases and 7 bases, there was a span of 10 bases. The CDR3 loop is CSATRGGELFF. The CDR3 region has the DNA TGCAGCGCCACCCGGGGCGGGGAGCTGTTTTTT.

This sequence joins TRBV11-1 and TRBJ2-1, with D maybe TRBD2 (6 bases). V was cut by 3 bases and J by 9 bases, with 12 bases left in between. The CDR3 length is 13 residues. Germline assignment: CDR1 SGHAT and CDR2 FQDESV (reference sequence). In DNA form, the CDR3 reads TGTGCCAGCAGCTTGGGGGGAGTAGGTGAGCAGTTCTTC. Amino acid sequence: CASSLGGVGEQFF.

The CDR3: CASTATGENTGELFF. CDR3 bases: TGCGCCAGCACCGCCACAGGGGAGAACACCGGGGAGCTGTTTTTT. The rearrangement joins TRBV23-1 to TRBJ2-2, with TRBD1 matching 7 bases. TRBV23-1 is known as an ORF, though its function is uncertain. The CDR3 has 15 residues. V gave up 7 bases and J gave up 1 base; unmatched junction bases: 6.

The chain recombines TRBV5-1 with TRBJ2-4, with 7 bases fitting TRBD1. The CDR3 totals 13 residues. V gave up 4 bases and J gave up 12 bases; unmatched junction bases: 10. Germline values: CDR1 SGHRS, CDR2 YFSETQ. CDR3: CASSQSGWDSQYF. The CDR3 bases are TGCGCCAGCAGCCAGTCGGGTTGGGACAGTCAGTACTTC.

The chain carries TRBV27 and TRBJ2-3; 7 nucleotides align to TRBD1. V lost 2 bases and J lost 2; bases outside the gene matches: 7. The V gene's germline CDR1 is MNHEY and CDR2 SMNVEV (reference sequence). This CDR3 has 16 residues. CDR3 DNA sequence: TGTGCCAGCAGTTTAAAGGGACAGCCGGACACAGATACGCAGTATTTT. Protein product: CASSLKGQPDTDTQYF.